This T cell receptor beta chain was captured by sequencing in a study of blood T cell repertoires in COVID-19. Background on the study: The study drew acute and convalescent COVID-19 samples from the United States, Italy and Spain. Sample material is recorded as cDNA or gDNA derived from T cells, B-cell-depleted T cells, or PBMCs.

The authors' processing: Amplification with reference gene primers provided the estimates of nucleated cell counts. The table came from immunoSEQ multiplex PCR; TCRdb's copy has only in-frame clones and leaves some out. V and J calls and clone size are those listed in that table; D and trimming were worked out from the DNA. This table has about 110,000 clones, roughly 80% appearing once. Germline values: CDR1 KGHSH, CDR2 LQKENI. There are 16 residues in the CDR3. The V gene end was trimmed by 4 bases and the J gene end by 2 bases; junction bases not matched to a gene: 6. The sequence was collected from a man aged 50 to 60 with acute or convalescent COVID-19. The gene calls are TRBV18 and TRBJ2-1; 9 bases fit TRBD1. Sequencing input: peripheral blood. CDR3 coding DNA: TGTGCCAGCTCACTAGACCGGGACAGGGCCTACAATGAGCAGTTCTTC. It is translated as CASSLDRDRAYNEQFF.